This T cell receptor beta chain was obtained from a study of blood T cell repertoires in COVID-19. Study background: The study drew acute and convalescent COVID-19 samples from the United States, Italy and Spain.

As processed by the authors: Amplification of reference gene primers provided the estimated nucleated cell counts. The protocol was immunoSEQ multiplex PCR, while the TCRdb copy is restricted to in-frame clones and leaves out a portion. V and J calls and clone size are those listed in that table; D and trimming were worked out from the DNA. The data show about 230,000 clones, with 75% to 90% seen just once and around 3.7% held by the top ten. Recruitment covered roughly 24 US areas and drew participants whose ages spanned about 18 to 90 years. Each participant's cohort was designated according to participant-reported clinical history. Germline V gene sequence: CDR1 LNHDA, CDR2 SQIVND (reference sequence). The V gene lost 6 bases and the J gene lost 2 bases, with 10 bases spanning the gap. This CDR3 region has 13 residues.

Sequenced sample: PBMCs or T cells enriched from blood (not recorded which). The V gene is TRBV19, the J gene TRBJ1-2; D not resolved. This TCR was recovered from a woman aged 25 to 39 who had been exposed to COVID-19. CDR3 in DNA: TGTGCCAGTAGCACAAACCAGAACTATGGCTACACCTTC. Protein sequence: CASSTNQNYGYTF.